The clone carrying this T cell receptor beta chain was counted a single time. This specimen belongs to a study of cytomegalovirus exposure and HLA in healthy donors. Using immunoSEQ multiplex PCR, the repertoire was profiled, and TCRdb retains in-frame clones only, with some absent. The sample yields 110,000 to 150,000 clones, around 89% seen once. V was clipped by 7 bases and J by 4 bases; unmatched bases: 7. This CDR3 has 13 amino acids. CDR1 is SQVTM and CDR2 is ANQGSEA in the germline V gene. The chain carries TRBV29-1 and TRBJ2-1; 7 nucleotides line up with TRBD2. The origin of this receptor is a woman in her 30s in good health and CMV-seropositive. Material: PBMCs. The DNA for the CDR3 is TGCAGCGGTTCGCGGCGGGGGTACAATGAGCAGTTCTTC. It yields the protein CSGSRRGYNEQFF.